A selection of T cell receptor beta chains follows, all from one sample in a study of blood T cell repertoires in COVID-19. Using immunoSEQ multiplex PCR, the repertoire was profiled, and TCRdb retains in-frame clones only, with some absent. The repertoire holds approximately 180,000 clones, with around 80% as singletons. Specimen: PBMCs or T cells enriched from blood (not recorded which). These receptors were taken from a man aged 45 to 65 who had recovered from COVID-19. Both conserved end residues are part of each CDR3. The D gene is left open where the match is weak. A clone size is listed for some rows: how often the clone was seen (once, few, many), or a class if it is expanded.

>TRBV4-1|16|many|NA|TRBJ2-1
CASSQGEWHRDDEQFF
TGCGCCAGCAGCCAAGGCGAATGGCACAGGGACGATGAGCAGTTCTTC
>TRBV4-2|15|NA|TRBD1|TRBJ2-3
CASSQGGTGSDTQYF
TGTGCCAGCAGCCAAGGCGGGACAGGGTCAGATACGCAGTATTTT
>TRBV7-9|17|NA|NA|TRBJ1-2
CASSPTVGGGPNYGYTF
TGTGCCAGCAGCCCAACAGTCGGGGGAGGCCCAAACTATGGCTACACCTTC
>TRBV20-1|11|NA|TRBD1|TRBJ1-1
CSAYDRDQAFF
TGCAGTGCTTATGACAGGGATCAAGCTTTCTTT
>TRBV19|14|few|NA|TRBJ1-2
CASSIGNSNYGYTF
TGTGCCAGTAGTATCGGGAATTCTAACTATGGCTACACCTTC
>TRBV2|17|NA|TRBD2|TRBJ2-3
CASSDPASGRRTETQYF
TGTGCCAGCAGTGATCCGGCTAGCGGGAGACGCACAGAGACGCAGTATTTT
>TRBV19|19|NA|NA|TRBJ1-5
CASSRRLVGPGGGNQPQHF
TGTGCCAGTAGTAGGCGGCTCGTCGGACCAGGAGGTGGCAATCAGCCCCAGCATTTT
>TRBV27|17|few|TRBD1|TRBJ1-4
CASSTRGQGATNEKLFF
TGTGCCAGCAGTACCCGGGGACAGGGGGCAACTAATGAAAAACTGTTTTTT
>TRBV24-1|14|NA|NA|TRBJ1-1
CATRTNREGTEAFF
TGTGCCACCAGGACAAACAGGGAAGGCACTGAAGCTTTCTTT
>TRBV6-1|15|NA|NA|TRBJ2-1
CASSDLRVSYNEQFF
TGTGCCAGCAGTGATCTTCGCGTATCCTACAATGAGCAGTTCTTC
>TRBV29-1|13|NA|NA|TRBJ1-1
CSVVLRGATEAFF
TGCAGCGTTGTGCTCCGGGGAGCCACTGAAGCTTTCTTT
>TRBV7-8|15|NA|TRBD2|TRBJ2-1
CASSLLAGGPNEQFF
TGTGCCAGCAGCCTACTAGCGGGGGGGCCCAATGAGCAGTTCTTC
>TRBV7-9|18|NA|NA|TRBJ1-5
CASSLSMGRGIGDQPQHF
TGTGCCAGCAGCTTGTCGATGGGTAGGGGTATCGGAGATCAGCCCCAGCATTTT
>TRBV28|13|once|TRBD1|TRBJ1-2
CASSMTGSNGYTF
TGTGCCAGCAGTATGACAGGGTCAAATGGCTACACCTTC